The 20 T cell receptor beta chains reported below all come from one sample, sequenced in a study of neurological immune-mediated disorders. One entry per CDR3 protein results from TCRdb running MiXCR on the 5' RACE reads. The sample yields approximately 82,000 distinct CDR3 sequences, 2% to 3% seen once. Sequencing input: PBMCs. The receptors shown here come from a woman aged 25 to 45 with multiple sclerosis.

This clonotype was seen many times. The V and J genes are TRBV5-6 and TRBJ2-7; D gene unclear. Germline loops: CDR1 SGHDT, CDR2 YYEEEE. CDR3 size: 13 residues. Trimming removed 2 bases at V and 6 bases at J, with 12 bases between. The CDR3 nucleotides are TGTGCCAGCAGCTTTAGTCGATTAGGCGAGCAGTACTTC. Residues: CASSFSRLGEQYF.

This clonotype was counted at least ten times. The CDR3 spells CASSLVLGVGELFF. CDR3 in DNA: TGTGCCAGCAGCTTAGTTTTAGGTGTTGGGGAGCTGTTTTTT. This rearrangement joins TRBV7-2 to TRBJ2-2; D gene unclear. V dropped 1 base and J dropped 8 bases, with 11 bases sitting between them. Looked up from germline, CDR1 is SGHTA and CDR2 is FQGNSA. The CDR3 length is 14 residues.

This clonotype occurred many times. This chain links TRBV7-9 with TRBJ1-3; perhaps TRBD1 as D (6 bases). Germline lookup yields CDR1 SEHNR and CDR2 FQNEAQ (reference sequence). The V end was cut by 4 bases, the J end by 0 bases, with 10 bases between. CDR3 length: 15 residues. The CDR3 coding sequence is TGTGCCAGCAGCTCCACAGGGAGCTCTGGAAACACCATATATTTT. Its protein product is CASSSTGSSGNTIYF.

In this sample, this clonotype turned up many times. The genes are TRBV20-1 and TRBJ2-3, with D perhaps matching TRBD2 (5 bases). Germline V gene sequence: CDR1 DFQATT, CDR2 SNEGSKA (reference sequence). The length of the CDR3 is 17 residues. V was cut by 0 bases and J by 5 bases, with 21 bases left in between. The CDR3 region has the DNA TGCAGTGCTAGAGATGCGGCGGGCCGAACTCCAGGAGATACGCAGTATTTT. Translation gives CSARDAAGRTPGDTQYF.

This clonotype was seen many times. The chain uses TRBV7-9 and TRBJ1-1; tentatively, D is TRBD1 (5 bases). In germline, CDR1 is SEHNR, CDR2 FQNEAQ (reference sequence). Deletions cut 6 bases from V and 3 bases from J, with 8 bases between. This CDR3 has 12 residues. As DNA, the CDR3 is TGTGCCAGCAGAAGGGGACACACTGAAGCTTTCTTT. This gives the protein CASRRGHTEAFF.

This clonotype was detected many times. The chain couples TRBV12-3 or TRBV12-4 to TRBJ2-5; a weak D match, TRBD1 (6 bases). The CDR3 totals 15 residues. V was cut by 3 bases and J by 2 bases, with 13 bases left in between. Here the CDR3 reads CASSLSKGVQETQYF. As DNA, the CDR3 is TGTGCCAGCAGTTTGTCCAAGGGGGTACAAGAGACCCAGTACTTC.

This clonotype was recorded many times. This chain connects TRBV28 to TRBJ2-3, with 11 bases aligning to TRBD2. Germline CDR1 and CDR2: MDHEN and SYDVKM. The trim removed 7 bases at V and 1 base at J, leaving 4 bases unmatched. CDR3 size: 15 residues. CDR3 sequence (DNA): TGTGCCAGCACCAGACTAGCGGGACGCACAGATACGCAGTATTTT. Residues: CASTRLAGRTDTQYF. Supplemented by reference TRBV28 and TRBJ2-3, the full variable domain reads DVKVTQSSRYLVKRTGEKVFLECVQDMDHENMFWYRQDPGLGLRLIYFSYDVKMKEKGDIPEGYSVSREKKERFSLILESASTNQTSMYLCASTRLAGRTDTQYFGPGTRLTVL.

Concerning this clonotype: This may arise from a read error, as a much more abundant clone is one base away. CDR3 region: CASSQTGRTGELFF. The CDR3 DNA is TGCGCCAGCAGCCAGACAGGGAGGACCGGGGAGCTGTTTTTT. The chain joins TRBV10-2 to TRBJ2-2; D is possibly TRBD1 (7 bases). V was shortened by 6 bases and J by 5 bases, with 13 bases between the two germline ends. CDR1 is WSHSY, CDR2 SAAADI, per germline. This CDR3 region has 14 residues.

This clonotype was observed at least ten times. J is TRBJ1-2 and V is TRBV5-4, with 7 bases lining up with TRBD1. Germline V lookup: CDR1 SGHNT, CDR2 YYREEE (reference sequence). V was pared by 4 bases and J by 8 bases, with 14 bases of the junction left unmatched. CDR3 length: 15 amino acids. The CDR3 reads CASSARRQGVEGYTF. Here the CDR3 DNA reads TGTGCCAGCAGCGCGAGACGACAGGGTGTTGAGGGCTACACCTTC.

The sample holds many counts of this clonotype. The chain recombines TRBV12-3 or TRBV12-4 with TRBJ1-1; perhaps TRBD1 as D (5 bases). This CDR3 comprises 15 residues. The V gene lost 3 bases and the J gene lost 0 bases, with 11 bases spanning the gap. CDR3 loop: CASSLGYRLNTEAFF. The CDR3 DNA is TGTGCCAGCAGTTTGGGCTACAGGCTGAACACTGAAGCTTTCTTT.

This clonotype came up many times. The chain has TRBV4-3 and TRBJ2-3; TRBD2 agrees at 13 bases. The junction had 10 bases not matched to a gene; V was cut back by 0 bases and J by 4 bases. This CDR3 has 19 residues. The germline V gene encodes CDR1 LGHNA and CDR2 YSLEER. The CDR3 coding sequence is TGCGCCAGCAGCCAAGATACTAGCGGGAGGGCCGGTGGAGCAGATACGCAGTATTTT. Translated: CASSQDTSGRAGGADTQYF.

The table lists this clonotype with many counts. The rearrangement uses TRBV7-9 and TRBJ1-1; D unclear. The germline gives CDR1 SEHNR, CDR2 FQNEAQ (reference sequence). V dropped 8 bases and J dropped 11 bases, with 15 bases sitting between them. The CDR3 spans 11 residues. Here the CDR3 reads CASGYSSSAFF. In DNA form, the CDR3 reads TGTGCCAGCGGTTACAGTTCCTCGGCTTTCTTT.

The sample holds many counts of this clonotype. The chain joins TRBV5-1 to TRBJ1-1, with 7 bases aligning to TRBD1. Germline V gives CDR1 SGHRS, CDR2 YFSETQ. CDR3 size: 13 residues. V was clipped by 5 bases and J by 1 base; unmatched bases: 2. The CDR3 here is CASSPGGNTEAFF. In nucleotides, the CDR3 is TGCGCCAGCAGTCCAGGGGGGAACACTGAAGCTTTCTTT.

Ten or more counts support this clonotype. The chain couples TRBV5-1 to TRBJ2-1; 14 nucleotides align to TRBD2. V was clipped by 7 bases and J by 8 bases; unmatched bases: 14. CDR1 is SGHRS, CDR2 YFSETQ, per germline. The CDR3 runs to 17 residues. The CDR3 nucleotides are TGCGCCAGCGGGACCGGGACTAGCGGGAGATCTGTGGATGAGCAGTTCTTC. This translates into CASGTGTSGRSVDEQFF.

This clonotype was counted ten times or more. The V and J genes are TRBV28 and TRBJ2-2; possible D gene TRBD1, 5 bases. V lost 8 bases and J 5 bases, leaving 15 bases between the germline ends. CDR1 and CDR2 from the germline V gene are MDHEN and SYDVKM. The CDR3 extends over 14 amino acids. As DNA, the CDR3 is TGTGCCAGCCAAGGGGCAGGTCCGACCGGGGAGCTGTTTTTT. Its protein product is CASQGAGPTGELFF.

Ten or more counts support this clonotype. The rearrangement joins TRBV12-3 or TRBV12-4 to TRBJ2-1; possible D gene TRBD2, 6 bases. Trimming left V 3 bases short and J 9 bases short, with 12 bases between. The CDR3 runs 13 residues. CDR3 coding DNA: TGTGCCAGCAGTTTGGGACTCCTGCTTGAGCAGTTCTTC. It yields the protein CASSLGLLLEQFF.

In this sample, this clonotype turned up many times. The genes are TRBV6-5 and TRBJ2-5; D remains ambiguous. The CDR3 extends over 13 amino acids. The germline gives CDR1 MNHEY, CDR2 SVGAGI. With 1 base removed from V and 5 bases from J, the gap between germline ends came to 8 bases. The CDR3 sequence is CASSYFPAETQYF. DNA of the CDR3: TGTGCCAGCAGTTACTTCCCAGCGGAGACCCAGTACTTC.

This clonotype has at least ten counts. The chain joins TRBV6-6 to TRBJ2-2; D possibly corresponds to TRBD2 (5 bases). From germline, CDR1 is MNHNY and CDR2 SVGAGI (reference sequence). The V gene lost 9 bases and the J gene lost 0 bases, with 14 bases spanning the gap. There are 15 residues in the CDR3. This CDR3 reads CASRWLDSNTGELFF. The CDR3 DNA sequence: TGTGCCAGTAGATGGTTGGACTCGAACACCGGGGAGCTGTTTTTT.

Many counts were recorded for this clonotype. V gene TRBV7-8 combines with J gene TRBJ2-1; TRBD2 aligns across 9 bases. CDR3 length equals 15 residues. V shed 1 base, J shed 6 bases, and the junction held 4 bases outside the gene matches. Germline V gives CDR1 SGHVS, CDR2 FQNEAQ. The DNA for the CDR3 is TGTGCCAGCAGCTTAGTGGGGACTAGCCGCAATGAGCAGTTCTTC. It specifies CASSLVGTSRNEQFF.

This clonotype was picked up many times. The rearrangement joins TRBV20-1 to TRBJ2-3; 7 bases align to TRBD2. The CDR3 is made up of 15 amino acids. Losses at the gene ends were 6 bases for V and 1 base for J; bases not matched to a gene: 10. Germline loops: CDR1 DFQATT, CDR2 SNEGSKA (reference sequence). CDR3 loop: CSATGLDDGTDTQYF. The DNA of the CDR3 is TGCAGTGCGACCGGACTAGATGACGGCACAGATACGCAGTATTTT.